This paragraph covers one TCR beta chain sequence. What it recognizes is unknown. At one end the junction does not follow the germline gene, possibly because of a read error. These data are taken from a study of blood T cell dynamics during melanoma immunotherapy. Turning to the study itself: First-line therapy was either pembrolizumab or nivolumab with ipilimumab for metastatic melanoma.

Each sorted CD8+ T cell subset had its entire DNA loaded. TCRdb's table, derived via immunoSEQ multiplex PCR, lists solely in-frame clones and lacks some. This table has roughly 13,000 clones, approximately 90% appearing once. Germline values: CDR1 MNHEY, CDR2 SMNVEV (reference sequence). This CDR3 is 12 amino acids long. The study, taken as a whole, reports: The most clonal sorted CD8+ subset, immune-effector cells, was closest to cell-free DNA CDR3 sequences.

Sample time point: pre-treatment baseline. Patients with prior systemic cancer treatment, concomitant immunosuppressants, or other active malignancies were excluded. The sequenced sample was effector memory CD8+ T cells from blood, obtained from a patient treated with checkpoint blockade. The clonotype comes from a human donor with melanoma. V usage is TRBV27 and J usage is TRBJ2-7; D is unresolved. The CDR3 reads CASSPPGHDGHF. The CDR3, as DNA: TGTGCCAGCAGTCCGCCCGGTCACGACGGGCACTTC.